This is a list of T cell receptor beta chains from one sample in a study of cytomegalovirus exposure and HLA in healthy donors. Some clones are missing from TCRdb's copy, which holds only in-frame ones; the method was immunoSEQ multiplex PCR. The sample holds a few hundred thousand clones, roughly 84% seen once. The sequenced sample was PBMCs. These receptors came from a man younger than 35 in good health and CMV-seropositive. The CDR3 runs from the conserved cysteine through the conserved F or W. The D gene is left open where the match is weak.

D	V	J	CDR3
.	TRBV28	TRBJ1-1	CASSFGNKAFF
.	TRBV30	TRBJ2-1	CAWSSYLNSYNEQFF
.	TRBV5-1	TRBJ2-6	CASSLVWLNSGANVLTF
TRBD2	TRBV10-3	TRBJ2-3	CAISDTVGRALADTQYF
TRBD1	TRBV5-8	TRBJ1-2	CASDRVEYGYTF
.	TRBV9	TRBJ2-7	CASSPRRGEGEQYF
TRBD2	TRBV6-5	TRBJ2-7	CASSPQREGSYEQYF
.	TRBV19	TRBJ1-1	CASRTFGQLSLSTEAFF
TRBD1	TRBV15	TRBJ2-1	CATSREEGWTGFNEQFF
.	TRBV19	TRBJ2-7	CASSPGSDEQYF
TRBD1	TRBV5-1	TRBJ1-2	CASSSTGGYGYTF
.	TRBV6-4	TRBJ1-2	CASRPGQGLRYTF
TRBD1	TRBV29-1	TRBJ2-5	CSAGDRVETQYF
.	TRBV6-5	TRBJ2-3	CASSLQDGGDTQYF
TRBD1	TRBV27	TRBJ1-1	CASRRTGTGVTEAFF
.	TRBV2	TRBJ1-3	CASSEGRAGNTIYF
.	TRBV5-6	TRBJ1-3	CASSLGWGSGNTIYF
.	TRBV19	TRBJ1-1	CASHRAGSPEAFF
TRBD2	TRBV7-8	TRBJ2-7	CASSYLLAGGLSYEQYF
.	TRBV7-2	TRBJ1-5	CASSPRPGQPQHF
TRBD1	TRBV6-1	TRBJ2-7	CASRPGQGAREQYF
TRBD2	TRBV2	TRBJ2-6	CASSEGGEGPGANVLTF
.	TRBV20-1	TRBJ1-2	CSAPGGYGYTF
.	TRBV11-3	TRBJ2-5	CASSLQAGSETQYF
.	TRBV27	TRBJ2-5	CASSSLVDSRQETQYF
.	TRBV5-1	TRBJ2-3	CASSLEGRTDTQYF
.	TRBV4-1	TRBJ2-1	CASSQENEQFF
TRBD1	TRBV6-6	TRBJ2-2	CASSPETGGYGELFF